The clone carrying this TCR beta chain came up a few times. No antigen is known for it. The study recruited healthy Caucasian donors from Russia who were aged about 6 to 100. The draw of peripheral blood yielded around 10 milliliters from each donor. Next came a second PCR, run for roughly 6 to 11 cycles, which used a sample-barcoded 5' primer along with a J-beta primer mix. Each of the samples gave a minimum of 3 million paired-end reads that contained CDR3. TCRdb re-called the 5' RACE reads with MiXCR, one entry per CDR3 protein. The sample shows about 680,000 distinct CDR3 sequences, roughly 50% of them seen only once. This specimen comes from a study of blood T cells in healthy people across ages. Study-wide results and caveats: A roughly linear age-dependent decrease characterized TCR beta diversity per million T cells.

Germline V gene data show CDR1 as DFQATT and CDR2 as SNEGSKA (reference sequence). The CDR3 is made up of 14 amino acids. V trimming: 7 bases; J trimming: 4 bases; junction bases outside the gene matches: 8. V usage is TRBV20-1 and J usage is TRBJ2-7; 12 positions match TRBD2. The source is a woman aged 55 to 70 in good health. The specimen sequenced was blood. This CDR3 reads CSVGLAGKAYEQYF. CDR3 bases: TGCAGTGTCGGACTAGCGGGAAAAGCGTACGAGCAGTACTTC.